This record concerns one T cell receptor (beta chain) sequence. Sequencing used immunoSEQ multiplex PCR; TCRdb keeps in-frame clones, though not all of them. The sample includes about 52,000 clones, around 81% of them seen just once. This sample is part of a study of blood T cell repertoires in COVID-19. This TCR was sampled from a man between 65 and 85 years old with active COVID-19. What was sequenced was peripheral blood.

The CDR3 protein is CASSPSAGAGNEQFF. The CDR3 nucleotides read TGTGCCAGCAGCCCATCGGCGGGGGCGGGGAATGAGCAGTTCTTC. The chain combines TRBV9 with TRBJ2-1; D perhaps matches TRBD2 (7 bases). With 4 bases removed from V and 7 bases from J, the gap between germline ends came to 18 bases. Per germline, CDR1 SGDLS and CDR2 YYNGEE. This CDR3 comprises 15 residues.